This TCR beta chain was sequenced in a study of blood T cell repertoires in COVID-19. Background on the study: There were acute and convalescent COVID-19 samples, and they came from the United States, Italy and Spain. PBMCs, B-cell-depleted T cells, or T cells were the source of the cDNA or gDNA that made up the material.

Trimming took 6 bases from V and 11 from J; bases not matched to a gene: 6. The germline V gene encodes CDR1 SEHNR and CDR2 FQNEAQ (reference sequence). The CDR3 totals 12 residues. This table comes from immunoSEQ multiplex PCR, and its TCRdb copy is limited to in-frame clones, with some not included. The table has about 160,000 clones, about 86% seen once; the top ten hold approximately 10%. The rearrangement joins TRBV7-9 to TRBJ1-5; TRBD1 matches at 8 bases. This receptor was obtained from a woman in her seventies with COVID-19, enrolled during active disease. Sample: peripheral blood. This chain's CDR3 is CASSYDRGTQHF. CDR3 nucleotide sequence: TGTGCCAGCAGTTATGACAGGGGAACCCAGCATTTT. Complete variable domain (other parts from reference TRBV7-9 and TRBJ1-5): DTGVSQNPRHKITKRGQNVTFRCDPISEHNRLYWYRQTLGQGPEFLTYFQNEAQLEKSRLLSDRFSAERPKGSFSTLEIQRTEQGDSAMYLCASSYDRGTQHFGDGTRLSIL.